This record looks at one TCR beta chain sequence and its context. Antigen unknown. The data stem from a study of cytomegalovirus exposure and HLA in healthy donors. About the research overall: There were tens of millions of unique TCRs (from HLA-typed donors) in an early data release. General study findings and limits: When the data were analyzed later, several of the most significant clusters appeared to be linked to common viral pathogens. Another analysis was done later, and it associated around 15,000 TCR beta sequences with HLA alleles at 0.05 false discovery rate.

The CDR3 covers 15 residues. CDR1 is SGHDT and CDR2 is YYEEEE in the germline V gene. V dropped 4 bases and J dropped 4; count of bases not matched to a gene: 8. 60 Vbeta and 13 Jbeta primers were used in PCR. Measured with immunoSEQ multiplex PCR; TCRdb has only the in-frame clones, and not every one. This specimen shows roughly 60,000 clones; the ten leading clones hold approximately 2.1%. V is TRBV5-6 and J is TRBJ1-1, with TRBD1 identical over 9 bases. The receptor was isolated from a woman in her late teens or twenties in good health and CMV-seronegative. The sample comprised PBMCs. Here the CDR3 reads CASSAPGTGFTEAFF. The CDR3 DNA sequence: TGTGCCAGCAGCGCACCCGGGACAGGGTTCACTGAAGCTTTCTTT.